This TCR beta chain was recorded in a study of T cell responses to AZD1222 COVID-19 vaccine. Findings of the study overall: There were vaccine-associated CD4 TCRs across spike, dominant at 160-218 and 743-854. White British ancestry dominated among donors, who included more females, and clonal diversity was possibly underestimated.

Clones were sequenced by immunoSEQ multiplex PCR, and TCRdb holds only the in-frame ones, with some missing. The table includes approximately 120,000 clones, 88% detected once. Germline loops: CDR1 SGHNT, CDR2 YYREEE (reference sequence). The CDR3 runs to 13 residues. Trimming shortened V by 3 bases and J by 8 bases, and 11 bases separated the two germline ends. Notes on this clone: Its antigen is not identified.

The chain carries TRBV5-4 and TRBJ1-4; D call uncertain. The specimen comprised peripheral blood, sampled on day 0 of AZD1222 vaccination. This sequence was found in an adult in good health. CDR3 in amino acids: CASSSGGREKLFF. The CDR3 coding sequence is TGTGCCAGCAGCTCAGGAGGTCGGGAAAAACTGTTTTTT.